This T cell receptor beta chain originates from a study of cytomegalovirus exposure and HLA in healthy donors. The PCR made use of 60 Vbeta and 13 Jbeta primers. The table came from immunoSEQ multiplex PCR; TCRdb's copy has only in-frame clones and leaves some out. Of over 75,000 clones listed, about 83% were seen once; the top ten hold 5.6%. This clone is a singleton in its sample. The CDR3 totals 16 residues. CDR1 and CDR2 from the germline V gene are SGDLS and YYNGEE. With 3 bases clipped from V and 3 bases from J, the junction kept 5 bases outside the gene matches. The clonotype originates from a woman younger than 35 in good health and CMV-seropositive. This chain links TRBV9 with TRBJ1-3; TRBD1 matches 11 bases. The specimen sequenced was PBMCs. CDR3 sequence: CASSGGQGALGNTIYF. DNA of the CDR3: TGTGCCAGCAGCGGTGGACAGGGGGCTCTTGGAAACACCATATATTTT.